A selection of T cell receptor beta chains follows, all from one sample in a study of cytomegalovirus exposure and HLA in healthy donors. TCRdb keeps only in-frame clones here, not all; method: immunoSEQ multiplex PCR. Counted here are approximately 140,000 clones, roughly 88% occurring once; the ten biggest clones make up roughly 7.7%. The sample taken for sequencing was PBMCs. Receptors were obtained from a woman between 18 and 29 years old in good health and CMV-seropositive. Both conserved end residues are part of each CDR3. Fields, in order: J gene, V gene, clone size, D gene, CDR3 protein, CDR3 DNA. D genes are given only for firm matches. Clone size, where shown, is once, few, many, or a class for clones that have expanded.

TRBJ2-7 TRBV27 - - CASSLGFSGNEQYF TGTGCCAGCAGTTTGGGTTTCTCGGGGAACGAGCAGTACTTC
TRBJ2-3 TRBV2 - TRBD2 CASRASGGADTQYF TGTGCCAGCAGGGCTAGCGGGGGGGCAGATACGCAGTATTTT
TRBJ1-6 TRBV5-6 - - CASSFRQGSSPLHF TGTGCCAGCAGCTTCAGGCAGGGGAGTTCACCCCTCCACTTT
TRBJ2-2 TRBV6-1 - - CASSEASGWGTGELFF TGTGCCAGCAGTGAAGCTAGCGGATGGGGCACCGGGGAGCTGTTTTTT
TRBJ2-1 TRBV11-2 - - CASSLVIGAYTYNEQFF TGTGCCAGCAGCTTAGTGATCGGAGCGTACACCTACAATGAGCAGTTCTTC
TRBJ2-7 TRBV11-1 - TRBD1 CASSRTGYEQYF TGTGCCAGCAGCCGGACAGGGTACGAGCAGTACTTC
TRBJ1-1 TRBV6-4 - - CASSDQLNTEAFF TGTGCCAGCAGTGACCAATTGAACACTGAAGCTTTCTTT
TRBJ2-1 TRBV30 - - CAWSGNGDEQFF TGTGCCTGGAGTGGCAACGGAGATGAGCAGTTCTTC
TRBJ2-1 TRBV5-6 - TRBD2 CASSFRGAYNEQFF TGTGCCAGCAGCTTCCGGGGGGCCTACAATGAGCAGTTCTTC
TRBJ1-2 TRBV5-1 - TRBD1 CASGTGQFYGYTF TGCGCCAGTGGGACAGGCCAATTCTATGGCTACACCTTC
TRBJ2-7 TRBV27 - TRBD1 CASSPRTGAYEQYF TGTGCCAGCAGTCCAAGGACAGGGGCCTACGAGCAGTACTTC
TRBJ1-4 TRBV5-1 - - CASSLERPGDEKLFF TGCGCCAGCAGCTTGGAACGGCCAGGGGATGAAAAACTGTTTTTT
TRBJ2-5 TRBV29-1 - TRBD2 CSVTPGLGKETQYF TGCAGCGTCACCCCCGGACTAGGAAAAGAGACCCAGTACTTC
TRBJ2-7 TRBV6-5 - TRBD2 CASRSPGGYEQYF TGTGCCAGCAGGTCCCCGGGGGGCTACGAGCAGTACTTC
TRBJ1-1 TRBV21-1 - - CASKGRGTEAFF TGTGCCAGCAAGGGGAGGGGAACTGAAGCTTTCTTT
TRBJ2-5 TRBV2 - TRBD2 CASTGLAGSGGETQYF TGTGCCAGCACCGGACTAGCGGGCTCGGGGGGGGAGACCCAGTACTTC
TRBJ1-1 TRBV27 - - CASTPGLNTEAFF TGTGCCAGCACCCCGGGACTCAACACTGAAGCTTTCTTT
TRBJ1-2 TRBV6-5 - TRBD1 CASSKNRGLYGYTF TGTGCCAGCAGTAAAAACAGGGGCCTCTATGGCTACACCTTC
TRBJ1-6 TRBV2 - TRBD1 CASSQTGEGYNSPLHF TGTGCCAGCAGTCAGACAGGGGAAGGGTATAATTCACCCCTCCACTTT
TRBJ1-6 TRBV30 few - CAWSRGGGPLHF TGTGCCTGGAGTCGCGGAGGAGGACCCCTCCACTTT
TRBJ1-3 TRBV7-9 many - CASSLQGGTIYF TGTGCCAGCAGCTTACAGGGAGGGACCATATATTTT
TRBJ2-7 TRBV27 - TRBD1 CASSLDRARLYEQYF TGTGCCAGCAGTTTAGACAGGGCCCGTCTCTACGAGCAGTACTTC
TRBJ1-5 TRBV27 - TRBD1 CASSPVGTGKWFQPQHF TGTGCCAGCAGTCCTGTCGGGACAGGGAAGTGGTTCCAGCCCCAGCATTTT
TRBJ1-1 TRBV28 few - CASSSLKRGSSEAFF TGTGCCAGCAGCTCTCTGAAAAGGGGTAGCAGTGAAGCTTTCTTT
TRBJ1-3 TRBV30 few - CAWSVRSSGNTIYF TGTGCCTGGAGTGTACGCAGCTCTGGAAACACCATATATTTT
TRBJ1-2 TRBV6-1 - TRBD1 CASSPTGGVSYGYTF TGTGCCAGCAGTCCCACAGGGGGCGTCAGCTATGGCTACACCTTC
TRBJ1-1 TRBV5-4 - TRBD1 CASKDDRGPMNTEAFF TGTGCCAGCAAGGACGACAGGGGACCCATGAACACTGAAGCTTTCTTT
TRBJ2-1 TRBV5-4 - TRBD2 CASSLGGTSGYNEQFF TGTGCCAGCAGCTTGGGGGGGACTAGCGGGTACAATGAGCAGTTCTTC
TRBJ2-7 TRBV5-1 - - CASSLGQEGNEQYF TGCGCCAGCAGCTTGGGCCAGGAAGGAAACGAGCAGTACTTC
TRBJ2-5 TRBV5-5 - - CASSLDSGETQYF TGTGCCAGCAGCTTGGACTCCGGGGAGACCCAGTACTTC
TRBJ1-2 TRBV5-8 few - CASSLDRQANYGYTF TGTGCCAGCAGCTTGGACAGGCAAGCTAACTATGGCTACACCTTC
TRBJ1-2 TRBV6-1 few - CASSEDRAGGYTF TGTGCCAGCAGTGAAGACAGGGCTGGGGGCTACACCTTC
TRBJ2-5 TRBV19 - - CASSIDGEETQYF TGTGCCAGTAGTATAGACGGGGAAGAGACCCAGTACTTC
TRBJ1-6 TRBV7-6 - - CASSLVPGSSYNSPLHF TGTGCCAGCAGCTTAGTACCCGGGAGCTCCTATAATTCACCCCTCCACTTT
TRBJ1-5 TRBV29-1 few - CSVTTGSNQPQHF TGCAGCGTCACCACAGGGAGCAATCAGCCCCAGCATTTT
TRBJ2-5 TRBV15 - TRBD1 CATSRDPSAGGETQYF TGTGCCACCAGCAGAGATCCGTCGGCAGGGGGAGAGACCCAGTACTTC
TRBJ2-6 TRBV7-6 - TRBD1 CASSLAFQGAGANVLTF TGTGCCAGCAGCTTAGCCTTCCAGGGGGCTGGGGCCAACGTCCTGACTTTC
TRBJ1-6 TRBV19 - TRBD1 CASRFARTGVFSPLHF TGTGCCAGCCGATTCGCCAGGACAGGGGTTTTCTCACCCCTCCACTTT
TRBJ1-1 TRBV7-3 - - CASSLEGITEAFF TGTGCCAGCAGCTTAGAGGGAATCACTGAAGCTTTCTTT
TRBJ2-3 TRBV5-1 - - CASTTVADTQYF TGCGCCAGCACTACGGTGGCAGATACGCAGTATTTT
TRBJ1-4 TRBV11-2 - - CASSLWGGENEKLFF TGTGCCAGCAGCCTCTGGGGGGGGGAGAATGAAAAACTGTTTTTT
TRBJ1-1 TRBV5-1 - - CASSQLDMNTEAFF TGCGCCAGCAGCCAGCTGGACATGAACACTGAAGCTTTCTTT
TRBJ2-7 TRBV11-2 - - CASSLDRSSYEQYF TGTGCCAGCAGCTTAGATCGCAGCTCCTACGAGCAGTACTTC